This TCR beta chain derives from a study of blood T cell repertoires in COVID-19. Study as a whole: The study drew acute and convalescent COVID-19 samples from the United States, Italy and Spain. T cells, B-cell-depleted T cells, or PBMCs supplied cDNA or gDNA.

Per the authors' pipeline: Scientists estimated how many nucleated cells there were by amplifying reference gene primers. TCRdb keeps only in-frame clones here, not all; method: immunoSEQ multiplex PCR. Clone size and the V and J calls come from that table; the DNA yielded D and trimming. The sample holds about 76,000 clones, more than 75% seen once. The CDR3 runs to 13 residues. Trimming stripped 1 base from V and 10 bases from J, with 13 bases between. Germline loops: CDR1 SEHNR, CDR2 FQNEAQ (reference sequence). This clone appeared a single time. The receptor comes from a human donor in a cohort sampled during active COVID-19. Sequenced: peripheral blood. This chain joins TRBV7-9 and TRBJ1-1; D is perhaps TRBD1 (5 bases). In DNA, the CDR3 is TGTGCCAGCAGCTTAGAAAGAGACAGTGGAGCTTTCTTT. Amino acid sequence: CASSLERDSGAFF.